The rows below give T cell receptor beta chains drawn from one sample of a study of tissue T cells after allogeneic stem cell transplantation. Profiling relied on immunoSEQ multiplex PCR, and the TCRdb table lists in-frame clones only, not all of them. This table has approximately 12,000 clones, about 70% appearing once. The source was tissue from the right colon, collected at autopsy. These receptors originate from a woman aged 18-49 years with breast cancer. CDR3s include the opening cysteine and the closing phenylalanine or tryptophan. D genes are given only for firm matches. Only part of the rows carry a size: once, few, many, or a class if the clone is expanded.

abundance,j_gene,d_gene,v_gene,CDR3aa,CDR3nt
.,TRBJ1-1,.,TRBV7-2,CASSLHRREAFF,TGTGCCAGCAGCTTACACAGGCGTGAAGCTTTCTTT
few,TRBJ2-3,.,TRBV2,CASSERSGGTDTQYF,TGTGCCAGCAGTGAACGGAGCGGTGGCACAGATACGCAGTATTTT
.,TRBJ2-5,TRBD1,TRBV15,CATSINPGQGQETQYF,TGTGCCACCAGCATTAACCCCGGACAGGGCCAAGAGACCCAGTACTTC
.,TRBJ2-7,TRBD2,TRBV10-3,CAIGTSGGASIYEQYF,TGTGCCATCGGGACTAGCGGGGGGGCCTCTATCTACGAGCAGTACTTC
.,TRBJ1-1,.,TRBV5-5,CASSLYPIRGDTEAFF,TGTGCCAGCAGCTTGTACCCTATTCGGGGGGACACTGAAGCTTTCTTT
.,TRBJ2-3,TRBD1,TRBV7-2,CASSPTPGTGGKYF,TGTGCCAGCAGCCCCACACCCGGGACAGGGGGCAAGTATTTT
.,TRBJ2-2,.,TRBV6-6,CAGKLENTGELFF,TGTGCCGGTAAATTGGAGAACACCGGGGAGCTGTTTTTT
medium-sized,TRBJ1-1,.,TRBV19,CASSDGFSRDTEAFF,TGTGCCAGTAGTGACGGGTTTTCCCGAGACACTGAAGCTTTCTTT
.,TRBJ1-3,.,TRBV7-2,CASSPSPGPRLGNTIYF,TGTGCCAGCAGCCCGAGCCCGGGACCTAGGCTAGGGAACACCATATATTTT
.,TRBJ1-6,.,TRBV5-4,CASSLSAGEDSPLHF,TGTGCCAGCAGCTTGAGCGCAGGGGAGGACTCACCCCTCCACTTT
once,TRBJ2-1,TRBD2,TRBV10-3,CAISVKAGLEQFF,TGTGCCATCAGTGTCAAAGCGGGGCTTGAGCAGTTCTTC
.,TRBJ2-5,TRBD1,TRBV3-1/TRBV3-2,CASSPDRGVRSVGLGETQYF,TGTGCCAGCAGCCCGGACAGGGGGGTGAGGAGTGTAGGGCTCGGGGAGACCCAGTACTTC
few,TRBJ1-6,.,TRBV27,CASMGSYDYNSPLHF,TGTGCCAGCATGGGCAGCTACGACTATAATTCACCCCTCCACTTT
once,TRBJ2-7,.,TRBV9,CASGGMRENYEQYF,TGTGCCAGCGGTGGGATGAGGGAAAACTACGAGCAGTACTTC
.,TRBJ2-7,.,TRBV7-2,CASSLGIGRQSYEQYF,TGTGCCAGCAGCTTAGGTATAGGGCGGCAATCCTACGAGCAGTACTTC
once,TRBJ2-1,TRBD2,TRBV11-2,CASGGGLAGNEQFF,TGTGCCAGCGGGGGGGGACTAGCGGGCAATGAGCAGTTCTTC
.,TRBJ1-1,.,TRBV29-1,CSVEFRGNTEAFF,TGCAGCGTTGAATTCCGGGGGAACACTGAAGCTTTCTTT
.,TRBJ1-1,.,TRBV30,CAWSGPGSLERVNTEAFF,TGTGCCTGGAGTGGGCCAGGGAGTTTGGAGAGGGTGAACACTGAAGCTTTCTTT
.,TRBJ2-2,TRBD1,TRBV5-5,CASSTGTLRGLTGELFF,TGTGCCAGCAGCACCGGGACGCTCAGGGGGTTAACCGGGGAGCTGTTTTTT
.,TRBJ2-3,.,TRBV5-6,CASSPDGGWSDTQYF,TGTGCCAGCAGCCCCGATGGGGGGTGGTCAGATACGCAGTATTTT
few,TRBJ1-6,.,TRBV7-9,CASSGQLYSPLHF,TGTGCCAGCAGCGGACAGTTATATTCACCCCTCCACTTT
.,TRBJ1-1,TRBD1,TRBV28,CASCTDRVTEAFF,TGTGCCAGCTGCACCGACAGGGTCACTGAAGCTTTCTTT
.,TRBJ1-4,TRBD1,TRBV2,CASSVADRGGKLFF,TGTGCCAGCAGTGTGGCGGACAGGGGGGGAAAACTGTTTTTT
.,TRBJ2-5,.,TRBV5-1,CASSLGLQPGETQYF,TGCGCCAGCAGTTTGGGACTCCAACCCGGGGAGACCCAGTACTTC
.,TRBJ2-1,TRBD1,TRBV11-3,CASRRQGSNEQFF,TGTGCCAGCAGGAGACAGGGATCCAATGAGCAGTTCTTC
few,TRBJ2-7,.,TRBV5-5,CASSPVGTYEQYF,TGTGCCAGCAGCCCTGTGGGTACCTACGAGCAGTACTTC
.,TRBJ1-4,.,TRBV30,CAWGAKGLEKLFF,TGTGCCTGGGGTGCAAAAGGGTTGGAAAAACTGTTTTTT
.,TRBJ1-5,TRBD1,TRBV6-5,CASRTGNSNQPQHF,TGTGCCAGCAGGACAGGGAATAGCAATCAGCCCCAGCATTTT
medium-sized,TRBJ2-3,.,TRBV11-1,CASSPPGATDTQYF,TGTGCCAGCAGCCCCCCAGGGGCCACAGATACGCAGTATTTT
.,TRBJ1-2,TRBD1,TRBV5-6,CASSVRDREFFGYTF,TGTGCCAGCAGCGTTCGGGACAGGGAATTTTTTGGCTACACCTTC
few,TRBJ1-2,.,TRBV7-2,CASSFGQGGYTF,TGTGCCAGCAGCTTCGGCCAGGGAGGCTACACCTTC
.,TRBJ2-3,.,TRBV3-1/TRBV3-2,CASSERGEGPSSTDTQYF,TGTGCCAGCAGCGAAAGAGGCGAGGGACCCTCGAGCACAGATACGCAGTATTTT
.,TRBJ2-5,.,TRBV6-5,CASSVPGGAETQYF,TGTGCCAGCAGCGTTCCCGGGGGAGCAGAGACCCAGTACTTC
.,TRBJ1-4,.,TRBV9,CASSALGGVNEKLFF,TGTGCCAGCAGCGCTTTAGGGGGGGTGAATGAAAAACTGTTTTTT
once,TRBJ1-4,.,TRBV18,CASSPSQGLGEKLFF,TGTGCCAGCTCACCATCACAGGGTTTGGGCGAAAAACTGTTTTTT
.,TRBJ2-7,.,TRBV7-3,CASSRWTSYEQYF,TGTGCCAGCAGCCGATGGACTTCCTACGAGCAGTACTTC
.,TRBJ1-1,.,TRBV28,CASVDMLAGQEGEAFF,TGTGCCAGCGTCGACATGTTGGCAGGCCAGGAGGGTGAAGCTTTCTTT
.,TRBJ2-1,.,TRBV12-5,CASGLDLNEQFF,TGTGCTAGTGGTTTGGATTTAAATGAGCAGTTCTTC
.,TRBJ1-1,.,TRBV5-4,CASSHPLESTEAFF,TGTGCCAGCAGTCACCCACTAGAGTCCACTGAAGCTTTCTTT
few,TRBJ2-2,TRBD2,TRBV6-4,CASSPLAGGLRTGELFF,TGTGCCAGCAGCCCTCTAGCGGGAGGGCTTCGGACCGGGGAGCTGTTTTTT
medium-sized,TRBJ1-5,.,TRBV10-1,CASSERRQPQHF,TGCGCCAGCAGTGAAAGGCGGCAGCCCCAGCATTTT
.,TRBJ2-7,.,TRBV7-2,CASSFGVREQYF,TGTGCCAGCAGCTTCGGTGTCCGCGAGCAGTACTTC
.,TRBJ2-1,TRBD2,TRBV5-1,CASGSLAGGKNEQFF,TGCGCCAGCGGTTCTTTAGCGGGAGGTAAGAATGAGCAGTTCTTC
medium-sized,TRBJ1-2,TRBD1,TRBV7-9,CASSFGQGEGYTF,TGTGCCAGCAGCTTTGGACAGGGAGAGGGCTACACCTTC
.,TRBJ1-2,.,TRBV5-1,CASRESDGGYTF,TGCGCCAGCAGAGAATCAGACGGCGGCTACACCTTC
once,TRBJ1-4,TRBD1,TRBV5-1,CASSFGQGGEKLFF,TGCGCCAGCAGCTTCGGACAGGGAGGCGAAAAACTGTTTTTT
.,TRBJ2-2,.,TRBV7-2,CASSPNPTANTGELFF,TGTGCCAGCAGCCCTAACCCGACAGCTAACACCGGGGAGCTGTTTTTT
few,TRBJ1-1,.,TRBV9,CASSVVGRGIAFF,TGTGCCAGCAGCGTAGTAGGGCGCGGCATAGCTTTCTTT
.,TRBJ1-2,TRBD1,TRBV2,CASSGDSFNYGYTF,TGTGCCAGCAGTGGGGACAGCTTTAACTATGGCTACACCTTC